These T cell receptor beta chains were read from a single sample in a study of T cells in tumors after PD-1 blockade. Only in-frame clones appear in the TCRdb table, and some are missing; sequencing was by immunoSEQ multiplex PCR. The table records 61,000 or so clones, roughly 75% of them present only once. The sample was PBMCs, taken before anti-PD-1 treatment. All receptors derive from a human donor with basal cell carcinoma. Both conserved end residues are part of each CDR3. D genes are given only for firm matches. The size of a clone is reported for some rows only, either as once, few or many, or as a class for expanded clones.

d_call: NA
v_call: TRBV12-3/TRBV12-4
clone_size: NA
j_call: TRBJ1-5
cdr3_aa: CASSLSGQPQHF
cdr3_nt: TGTGCCAGCAGTTTGAGTGGTCAGCCCCAGCATTTT

d_call: NA
v_call: TRBV7-3
clone_size: few
j_call: TRBJ2-1
cdr3_aa: CASSRDEGGEQFF
cdr3_nt: TGTGCCAGCAGCAGGGACGAAGGAGGTGAGCAGTTCTTC

d_call: TRBD1
v_call: TRBV5-1
clone_size: NA
j_call: TRBJ2-3
cdr3_aa: CASSLDSGGGSDTQYF
cdr3_nt: TGCGCCAGCAGCTTGGATTCAGGGGGCGGCTCAGATACGCAGTATTTT

d_call: TRBD1
v_call: TRBV11-1
clone_size: NA
j_call: TRBJ2-7
cdr3_aa: CASSFQGAPTIEQYF
cdr3_nt: TGTGCCAGCAGCTTCCAGGGGGCGCCGACGATAGAGCAGTACTTC

d_call: NA
v_call: TRBV5-5
clone_size: NA
j_call: TRBJ1-1
cdr3_aa: CASSLLDNTEAFF
cdr3_nt: TGTGCCAGCAGCTTGTTGGATAACACTGAAGCTTTCTTT

d_call: NA
v_call: TRBV30
clone_size: NA
j_call: TRBJ1-3
cdr3_aa: CAWSVGPGNTIYF
cdr3_nt: TGTGCCTGGAGTGTAGGGCCCGGAAACACCATATATTTT

d_call: NA
v_call: TRBV5-8
clone_size: NA
j_call: TRBJ1-1
cdr3_aa: CASSPTGGSILNTEAFF
cdr3_nt: TGTGCCAGCAGCCCCACGGGGGGATCGATTCTGAACACTGAAGCTTTCTTT

d_call: TRBD2
v_call: TRBV7-6
clone_size: NA
j_call: TRBJ2-5
cdr3_aa: CASSLPPSGEETQYF
cdr3_nt: TGTGCCAGCAGCTTACCCCCGAGCGGGGAAGAGACCCAGTACTTC

d_call: NA
v_call: TRBV5-1
clone_size: NA
j_call: TRBJ1-1
cdr3_aa: CASSLDSGMNTEAFF
cdr3_nt: TGCGCCAGCAGCTTGGACAGTGGGATGAACACTGAAGCTTTCTTT

d_call: NA
v_call: TRBV2
clone_size: NA
j_call: TRBJ1-2
cdr3_aa: CASSSNIGYTF
cdr3_nt: TGTGCCAGCAGTTCGAACATTGGCTACACCTTC

d_call: TRBD1
v_call: TRBV5-1
clone_size: NA
j_call: TRBJ2-2
cdr3_aa: CASSSRTGRTGELFF
cdr3_nt: TGCGCCAGCAGCTCACGGACAGGGAGGACCGGGGAGCTGTTTTTT

d_call: TRBD1
v_call: TRBV13
clone_size: NA
j_call: TRBJ2-7
cdr3_aa: CASSYGGGQGSYEQYF
cdr3_nt: TGTGCCAGCAGCTACGGTGGAGGACAGGGTTCCTACGAGCAGTACTTC

d_call: TRBD2
v_call: TRBV6-6
clone_size: NA
j_call: TRBJ2-3
cdr3_aa: CASSYGLAGVTDTQYF
cdr3_nt: TGTGCCAGCAGTTACGGTCTAGCGGGGGTTACAGATACGCAGTATTTT

d_call: NA
v_call: TRBV4-2
clone_size: NA
j_call: TRBJ2-1
cdr3_aa: CASSIGYEQFF
cdr3_nt: TGTGCCAGCAGCATAGGATATGAGCAGTTCTTC

d_call: TRBD1
v_call: TRBV29-1
clone_size: NA
j_call: TRBJ1-1
cdr3_aa: CSVEEGDRVEAFF
cdr3_nt: TGCAGCGTTGAAGAGGGGGACAGGGTAGAAGCTTTCTTT

d_call: NA
v_call: TRBV5-6
clone_size: NA
j_call: TRBJ1-1
cdr3_aa: CASSLGRRNTEAFF
cdr3_nt: TGTGCCAGCAGCTTGGGACGGCGGAACACTGAAGCTTTCTTT

d_call: TRBD2
v_call: TRBV6-6
clone_size: NA
j_call: TRBJ2-4
cdr3_aa: CASSYGGEAKNIQYF
cdr3_nt: TGTGCCAGCAGTTATGGGGGGGAGGCCAAAAACATTCAGTACTTC

d_call: NA
v_call: TRBV4-1
clone_size: NA
j_call: TRBJ1-3
cdr3_aa: CASSQDGGGLGNTIYF
cdr3_nt: TGCGCCAGCAGCCAAGATGGGGGGGGGCTTGGAAACACCATATATTTT

d_call: TRBD1
v_call: TRBV5-1
clone_size: NA
j_call: TRBJ2-3
cdr3_aa: CASSYGRQGVTDTQYF
cdr3_nt: TGCGCCAGCAGTTACGGCCGACAGGGTGTGACGGATACGCAGTATTTT

d_call: TRBD2
v_call: TRBV7-6
clone_size: few
j_call: TRBJ2-2
cdr3_aa: CASSRTSPAGELFF
cdr3_nt: TGTGCCAGCAGCCGGACTAGTCCGGCCGGGGAGCTGTTTTTT

d_call: NA
v_call: TRBV18
clone_size: few
j_call: TRBJ1-5
cdr3_aa: CASSPTNDQPQHF
cdr3_nt: TGTGCCAGCTCACCAACGAACGATCAGCCCCAGCATTTT

d_call: NA
v_call: TRBV5-1
clone_size: NA
j_call: TRBJ2-5
cdr3_aa: CASSLGGIGQETQYF
cdr3_nt: TGCGCCAGCAGCCTGGGTGGGATTGGGCAAGAGACCCAGTACTTC

d_call: TRBD1
v_call: TRBV30
clone_size: NA
j_call: TRBJ1-1
cdr3_aa: CAWRGDRDTEAFF
cdr3_nt: TGTGCCTGGAGGGGGGACAGGGACACTGAAGCTTTCTTT

d_call: NA
v_call: TRBV19
clone_size: NA
j_call: TRBJ1-2
cdr3_aa: CASSMEGTNYGYTF
cdr3_nt: TGTGCCAGTAGTATGGAGGGGACTAACTATGGCTACACCTTC

d_call: TRBD1
v_call: TRBV19
clone_size: NA
j_call: TRBJ2-7
cdr3_aa: CASSRQGDSYEQYF
cdr3_nt: TGTGCCAGCTCTAGACAGGGAGACTCCTACGAGCAGTACTTC

d_call: NA
v_call: TRBV19
clone_size: NA
j_call: TRBJ2-3
cdr3_aa: CASSIAEGIDTDTQYF
cdr3_nt: TGTGCCAGTAGTATAGCTGAGGGGATAGACACAGATACGCAGTATTTT

d_call: TRBD2
v_call: TRBV19
clone_size: NA
j_call: TRBJ2-1
cdr3_aa: CASRRGGDHNEQFF
cdr3_nt: TGTGCCAGTAGGCGGGGAGGGGACCACAATGAGCAGTTCTTC

d_call: NA
v_call: TRBV19
clone_size: few
j_call: TRBJ1-5
cdr3_aa: CASSIVGTMGNQPQHF
cdr3_nt: TGTGCCAGTAGTATAGTAGGGACAATGGGCAATCAGCCCCAGCATTTT

d_call: TRBD1
v_call: TRBV11-3
clone_size: few
j_call: TRBJ1-1
cdr3_aa: CASSPRDRAEGTEAFF
cdr3_nt: TGTGCCAGCAGCCCACGGGACAGGGCAGAGGGTACTGAAGCTTTCTTT

d_call: NA
v_call: TRBV2
clone_size: NA
j_call: TRBJ1-1
cdr3_aa: CATALLNTEAFF
cdr3_nt: TGTGCTACGGCCCTCCTGAACACTGAAGCTTTCTTT